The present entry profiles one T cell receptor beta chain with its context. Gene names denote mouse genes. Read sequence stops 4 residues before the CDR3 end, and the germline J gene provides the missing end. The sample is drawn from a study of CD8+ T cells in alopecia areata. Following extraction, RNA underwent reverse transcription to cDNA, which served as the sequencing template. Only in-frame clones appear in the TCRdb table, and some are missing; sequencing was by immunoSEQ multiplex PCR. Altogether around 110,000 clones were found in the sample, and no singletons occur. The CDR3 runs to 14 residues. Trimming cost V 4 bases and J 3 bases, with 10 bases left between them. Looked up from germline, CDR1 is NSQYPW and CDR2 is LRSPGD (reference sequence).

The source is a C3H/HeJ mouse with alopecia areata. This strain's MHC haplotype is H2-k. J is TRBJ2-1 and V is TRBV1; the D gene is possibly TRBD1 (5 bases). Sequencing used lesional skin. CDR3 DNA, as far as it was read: TGCACCTGCAGTGGCGGACACCCCTATGCT. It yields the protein CTCSGGHPYA. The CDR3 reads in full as CTCSGGHPYAEQFF.